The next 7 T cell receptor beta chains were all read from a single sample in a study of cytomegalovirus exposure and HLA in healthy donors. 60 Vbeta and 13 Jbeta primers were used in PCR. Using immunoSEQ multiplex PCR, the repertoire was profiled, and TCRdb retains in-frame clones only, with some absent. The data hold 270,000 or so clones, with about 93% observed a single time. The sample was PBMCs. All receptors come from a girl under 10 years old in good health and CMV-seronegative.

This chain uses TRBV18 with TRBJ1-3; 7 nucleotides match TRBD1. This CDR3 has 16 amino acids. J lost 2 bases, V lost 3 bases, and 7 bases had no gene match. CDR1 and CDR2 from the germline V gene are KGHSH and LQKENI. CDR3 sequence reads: CASSPEDRLTGNTIYF. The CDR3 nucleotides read TGTGCCAGCTCACCCGAGGACAGGCTGACTGGAAACACCATATATTTT.

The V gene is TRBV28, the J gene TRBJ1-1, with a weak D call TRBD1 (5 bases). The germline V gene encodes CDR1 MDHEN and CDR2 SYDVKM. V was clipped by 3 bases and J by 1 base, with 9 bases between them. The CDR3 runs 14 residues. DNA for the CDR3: TGTGCCAGCAGTTTGGCGGGGGGGAACACTGAAGCTTTCTTT. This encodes CASSLAGGNTEAFF.

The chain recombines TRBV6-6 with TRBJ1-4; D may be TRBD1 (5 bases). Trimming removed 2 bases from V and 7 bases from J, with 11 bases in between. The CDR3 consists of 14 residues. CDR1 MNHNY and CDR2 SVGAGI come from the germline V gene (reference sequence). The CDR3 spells CASSYGGTSEKLFF. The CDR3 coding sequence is TGTGCCAGCAGTTACGGGGGGACGAGTGAAAAACTGTTTTTT.

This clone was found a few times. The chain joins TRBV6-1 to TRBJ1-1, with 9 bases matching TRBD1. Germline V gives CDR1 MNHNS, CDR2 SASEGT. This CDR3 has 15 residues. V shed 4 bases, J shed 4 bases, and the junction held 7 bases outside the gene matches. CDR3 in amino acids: CASSGDRAWGTEAFF. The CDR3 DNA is TGTGCCAGCAGTGGGGACAGGGCATGGGGCACTGAAGCTTTCTTT.

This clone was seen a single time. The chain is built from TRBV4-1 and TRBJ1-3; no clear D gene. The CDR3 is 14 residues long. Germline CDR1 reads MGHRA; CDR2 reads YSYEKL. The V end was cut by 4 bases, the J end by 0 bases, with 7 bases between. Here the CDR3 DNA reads TGCGCCAGCAGCCTTGACACCTCTGGAAACACCATATATTTT. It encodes CASSLDTSGNTIYF.

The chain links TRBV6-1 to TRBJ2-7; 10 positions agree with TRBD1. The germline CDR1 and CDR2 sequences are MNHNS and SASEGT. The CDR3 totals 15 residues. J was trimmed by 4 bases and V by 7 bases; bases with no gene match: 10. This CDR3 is CASNPLGTGEYEQYF. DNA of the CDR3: TGTGCCAGCAACCCCCTGGGGACAGGGGAGTACGAGCAGTACTTC.

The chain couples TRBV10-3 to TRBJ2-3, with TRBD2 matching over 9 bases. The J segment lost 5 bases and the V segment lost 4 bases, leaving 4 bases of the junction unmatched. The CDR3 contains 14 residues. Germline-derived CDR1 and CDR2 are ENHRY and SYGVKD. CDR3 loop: CAISGVAGVDTQYF. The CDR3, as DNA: TGTGCCATCAGTGGTGTAGCGGGAGTAGATACGCAGTATTTT.